This TCR beta chain is drawn from a study of cytotoxic CD8 clonotypes in ibrutinib-treated CLL. The wider study: Overall, some 24 responses were partial and 2 complete; following median 68 months, around 15 patients stayed remitted and about twelve progressed.

Between the trimmed V and J ends, which lost 1 base and 6 bases, there was a span of 27 bases. The CDR3 has 19 amino acids. Germline-derived CDR1 and CDR2 are SGHVS and FQNEAQ. The repertoire was sequenced with immunoSEQ multiplex PCR; TCRdb's copy has only in-frame clones and lacks some. The sample records 70,000 to 80,000 clones, 83% being singletons. This rearrangement joins TRBV7-8 to TRBJ1-2; D not certain. The sequence was obtained from a human donor with chronic lymphocytic leukemia. The sample was PBMCs, taken after 24 months of ibrutinib treatment. CDR3 protein: CASSLGVRGRSGVLDGYTF. The CDR3 DNA follows: TGTGCCAGCAGCTTAGGGGTCCGCGGGCGGTCTGGGGTCTTAGATGGCTACACCTTC.